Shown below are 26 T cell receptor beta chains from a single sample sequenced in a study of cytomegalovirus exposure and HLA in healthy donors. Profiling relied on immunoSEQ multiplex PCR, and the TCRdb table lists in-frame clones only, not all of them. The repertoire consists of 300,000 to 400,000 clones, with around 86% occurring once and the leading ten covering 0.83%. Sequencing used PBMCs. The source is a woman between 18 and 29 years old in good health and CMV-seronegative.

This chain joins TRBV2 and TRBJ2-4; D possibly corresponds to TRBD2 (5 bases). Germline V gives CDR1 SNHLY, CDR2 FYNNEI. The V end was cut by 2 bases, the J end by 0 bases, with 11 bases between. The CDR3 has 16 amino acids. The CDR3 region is CASSEMELVAKNIQYF. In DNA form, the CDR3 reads TGTGCCAGCAGTGAAATGGAACTAGTAGCCAAAAACATTCAGTACTTC.

As DNA, the CDR3 is TGTGCCATCAGTGAACAGGGGGCGGGCAATCAGCCCCAGCATTTT. Translated: CAISEQGAGNQPQHF. The V gene is TRBV10-3, the J gene TRBJ1-5; TRBD1 agrees at 9 bases. The V and J ends lost 3 bases and 2 bases, in that order; junction bases with no gene match: 2. This CDR3 region has 15 residues. Germline lookup yields CDR1 ENHRY and CDR2 SYGVKD.

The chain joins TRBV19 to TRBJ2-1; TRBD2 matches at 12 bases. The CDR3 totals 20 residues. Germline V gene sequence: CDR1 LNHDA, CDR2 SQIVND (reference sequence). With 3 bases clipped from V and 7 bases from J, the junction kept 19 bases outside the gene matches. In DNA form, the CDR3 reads TGTGCCAGTAGTATCACGCTAGCGGGAGGGCCAAGAGTGACACTAAATGAGCAGTTCTTC. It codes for CASSITLAGGPRVTLNEQFF.

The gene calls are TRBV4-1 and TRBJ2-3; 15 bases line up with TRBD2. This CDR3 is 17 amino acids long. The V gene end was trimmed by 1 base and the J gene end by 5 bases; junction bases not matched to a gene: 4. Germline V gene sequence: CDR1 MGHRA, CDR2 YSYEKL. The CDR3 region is CASSQGTSGRGEDTQYF. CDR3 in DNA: TGCGCCAGCAGCCAAGGGACTAGCGGGAGGGGGGAAGATACGCAGTATTTT.

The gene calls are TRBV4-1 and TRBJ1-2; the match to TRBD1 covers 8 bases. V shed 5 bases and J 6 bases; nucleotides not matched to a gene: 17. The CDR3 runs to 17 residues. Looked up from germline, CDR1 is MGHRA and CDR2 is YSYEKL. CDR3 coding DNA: TGCGCCAGCAGCTTCTCAGGACAGGGAAAAGTTGTTGATGGCTACACCTTC. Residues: CASSFSGQGKVVDGYTF.

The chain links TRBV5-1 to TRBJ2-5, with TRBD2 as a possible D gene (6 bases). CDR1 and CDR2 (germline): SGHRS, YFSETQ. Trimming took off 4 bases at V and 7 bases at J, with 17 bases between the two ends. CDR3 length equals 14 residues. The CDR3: CASSIRDWPGTQYF. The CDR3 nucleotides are TGCGCCAGCAGCATCCGGGACTGGCCGGGGACCCAGTACTTC.

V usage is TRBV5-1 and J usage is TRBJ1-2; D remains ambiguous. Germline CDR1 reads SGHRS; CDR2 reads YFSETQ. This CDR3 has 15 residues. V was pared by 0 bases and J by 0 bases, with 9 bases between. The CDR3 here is CASSLDAETNYGYTF. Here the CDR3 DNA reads TGCGCCAGCAGCTTGGATGCAGAAACTAACTATGGCTACACCTTC.

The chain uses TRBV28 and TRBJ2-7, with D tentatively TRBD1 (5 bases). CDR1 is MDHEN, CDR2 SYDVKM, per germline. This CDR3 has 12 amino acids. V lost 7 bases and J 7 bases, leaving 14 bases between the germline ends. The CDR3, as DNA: TGTGCCAGCACAGGGCAGCTCGGGGAGCAGTACTTC. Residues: CASTGQLGEQYF.

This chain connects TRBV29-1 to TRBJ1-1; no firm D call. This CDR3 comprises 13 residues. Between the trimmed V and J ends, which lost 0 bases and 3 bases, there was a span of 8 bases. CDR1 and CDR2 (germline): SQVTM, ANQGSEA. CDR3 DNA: TGCAGCGTTGAAGAGGTGATAGACACTGAAGCTTTCTTT. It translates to CSVEEVIDTEAFF.

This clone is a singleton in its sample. The CDR3 DNA follows: TGTGCCAGTAGTAAGACTAGCGGGAGGGTCGAGCAGTACTTC. Encoded protein: CASSKTSGRVEQYF. This chain connects TRBV19 to TRBJ2-7; the match to TRBD2 covers 14 bases. Germline V gives CDR1 LNHDA, CDR2 SQIVND (reference sequence). The CDR3 has 14 amino acids. V was pared by 4 bases and J by 6 bases, with 2 bases of the junction left unmatched.

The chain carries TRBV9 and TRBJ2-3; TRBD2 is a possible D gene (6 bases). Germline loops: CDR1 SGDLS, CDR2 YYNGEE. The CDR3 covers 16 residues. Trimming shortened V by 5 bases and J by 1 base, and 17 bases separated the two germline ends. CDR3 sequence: CASREPGGVGTDTQYF. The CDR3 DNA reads TGTGCCAGCAGGGAACCCGGAGGGGTTGGCACAGATACGCAGTATTTT.

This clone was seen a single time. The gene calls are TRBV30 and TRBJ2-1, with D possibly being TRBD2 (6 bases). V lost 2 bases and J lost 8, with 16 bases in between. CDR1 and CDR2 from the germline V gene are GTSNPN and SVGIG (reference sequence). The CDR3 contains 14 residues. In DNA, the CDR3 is TGTGCCTGGAGTCCGGGACTTAGGGGCGATGAGCAGTTCTTC. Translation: CAWSPGLRGDEQFF.

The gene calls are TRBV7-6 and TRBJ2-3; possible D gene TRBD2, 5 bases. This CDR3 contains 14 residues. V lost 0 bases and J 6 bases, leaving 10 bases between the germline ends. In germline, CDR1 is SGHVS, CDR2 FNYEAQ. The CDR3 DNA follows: TGTGCCAGCAGCTTAGCAGGACTTGTGGATACGCAGTATTTT. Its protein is CASSLAGLVDTQYF. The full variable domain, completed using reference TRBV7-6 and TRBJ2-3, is GAGVSQSPRYKVTKRGQDVALRCDPISGHVSLYWYRQALGQGPEFLTYFNYEAQQDKSGLPNDRFSAERPEGSISTLTIQRTEQRDSAMYRCASSLAGLVDTQYFGPGTRLTVL.

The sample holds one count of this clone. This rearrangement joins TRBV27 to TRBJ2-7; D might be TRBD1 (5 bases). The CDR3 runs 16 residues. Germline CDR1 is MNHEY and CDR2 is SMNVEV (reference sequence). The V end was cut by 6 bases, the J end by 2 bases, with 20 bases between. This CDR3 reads CASSPQGAGDPYEQYF. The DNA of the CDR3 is TGTGCCAGCAGCCCACAAGGGGCAGGAGATCCCTACGAGCAGTACTTC.

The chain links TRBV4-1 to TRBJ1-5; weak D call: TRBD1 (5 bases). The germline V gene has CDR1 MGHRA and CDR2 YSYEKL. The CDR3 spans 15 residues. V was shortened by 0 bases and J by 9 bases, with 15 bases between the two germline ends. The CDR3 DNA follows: TGCGCCAGCAGCCAAGATCAAACAGGCGTTGGGCCCCAGCATTTT. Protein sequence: CASSQDQTGVGPQHF.

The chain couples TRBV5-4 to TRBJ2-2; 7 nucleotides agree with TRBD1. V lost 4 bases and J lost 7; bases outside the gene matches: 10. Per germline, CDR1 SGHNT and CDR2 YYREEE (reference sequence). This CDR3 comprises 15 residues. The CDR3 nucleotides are TGTGCCAGCAGCCGAGACGACAGGGCTGGCGGGGAGCTGTTTTTT. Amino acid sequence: CASSRDDRAGGELFF.

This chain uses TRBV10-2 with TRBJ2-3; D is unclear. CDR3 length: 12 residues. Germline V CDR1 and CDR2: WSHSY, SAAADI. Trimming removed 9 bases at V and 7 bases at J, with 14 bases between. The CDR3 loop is CASAVDSYTQYF. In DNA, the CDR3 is TGCGCCAGTGCCGTAGATTCCTATACGCAGTATTTT.

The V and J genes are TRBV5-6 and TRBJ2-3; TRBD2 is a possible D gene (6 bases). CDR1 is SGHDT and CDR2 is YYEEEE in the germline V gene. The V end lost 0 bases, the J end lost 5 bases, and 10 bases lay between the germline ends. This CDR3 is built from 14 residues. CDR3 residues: CASSLVSGGDTQYF. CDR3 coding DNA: TGTGCCAGCAGCTTGGTTTCCGGGGGAGATACGCAGTATTTT.

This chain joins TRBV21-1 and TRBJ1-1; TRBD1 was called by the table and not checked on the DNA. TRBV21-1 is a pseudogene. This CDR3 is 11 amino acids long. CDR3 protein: CASTQGSEAFF. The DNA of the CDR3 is TGTGCCAGCACCCAGGGGTCTGAAGCTTTCTTT.

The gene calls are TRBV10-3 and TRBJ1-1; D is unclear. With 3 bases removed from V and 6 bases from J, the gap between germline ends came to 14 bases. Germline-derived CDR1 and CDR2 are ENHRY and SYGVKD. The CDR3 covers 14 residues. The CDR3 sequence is CAISDTTSLAEAFF. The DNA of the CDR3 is TGTGCCATCAGTGATACGACATCTCTCGCTGAAGCTTTCTTT.

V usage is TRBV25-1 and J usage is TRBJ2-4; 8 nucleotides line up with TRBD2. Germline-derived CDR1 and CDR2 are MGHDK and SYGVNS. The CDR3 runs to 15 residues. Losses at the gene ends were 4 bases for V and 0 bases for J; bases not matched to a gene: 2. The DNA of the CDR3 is TGTGCCAGCAGTGGAGCGGGGGTAGCCAAAAACATTCAGTACTTC. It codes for CASSGAGVAKNIQYF.

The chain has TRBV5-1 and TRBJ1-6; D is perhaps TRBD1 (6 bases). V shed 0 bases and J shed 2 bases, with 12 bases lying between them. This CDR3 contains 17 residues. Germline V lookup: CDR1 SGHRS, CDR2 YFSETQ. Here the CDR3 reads CASSLEGGGTYNSPLHF. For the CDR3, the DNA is TGCGCCAGCAGCTTGGAAGGCGGGGGCACCTATAATTCACCCCTCCACTTT.

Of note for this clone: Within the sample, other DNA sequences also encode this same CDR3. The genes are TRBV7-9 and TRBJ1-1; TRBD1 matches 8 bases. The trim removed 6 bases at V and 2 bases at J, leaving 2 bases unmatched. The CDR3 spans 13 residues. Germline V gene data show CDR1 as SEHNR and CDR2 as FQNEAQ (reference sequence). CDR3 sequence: CASRDRVNTEAFF. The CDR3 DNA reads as TGTGCCAGCAGGGACAGGGTTAACACTGAAGCTTTCTTT.

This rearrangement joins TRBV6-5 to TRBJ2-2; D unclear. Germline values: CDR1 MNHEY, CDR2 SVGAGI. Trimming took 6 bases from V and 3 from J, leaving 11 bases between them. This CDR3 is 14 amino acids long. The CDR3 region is CASSRPEYTGELFF. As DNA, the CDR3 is TGTGCCAGCAGCAGGCCCGAGTACACCGGGGAGCTGTTTTTT.

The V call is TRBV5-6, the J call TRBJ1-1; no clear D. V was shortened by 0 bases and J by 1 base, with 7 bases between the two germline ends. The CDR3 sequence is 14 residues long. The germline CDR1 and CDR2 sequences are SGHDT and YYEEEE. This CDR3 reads CASSLGGWNTEAFF. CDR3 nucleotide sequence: TGTGCCAGCAGCTTGGGAGGGTGGAACACTGAAGCTTTCTTT.

CDR3 sequence (DNA): TGTGCCAGCAGCGCCTCCGCGATGCCAGCGGGGGGGCAAGAGCAGTACTTC. This gives the protein CASSASAMPAGGQEQYF. The genes are TRBV9 and TRBJ2-7, with 10 bases matching TRBD2. V was pared by 3 bases and J by 7 bases, with 16 bases of the junction left unmatched. Germline CDR1 is SGDLS and CDR2 is YYNGEE. The CDR3 runs 17 residues.